One sample yielded the 18 T cell receptor beta chains listed below, sequenced in a study of cytomegalovirus exposure and HLA in healthy donors. Method: immunoSEQ multiplex PCR; TCRdb's copy keeps in-frame clones and lacks some. This sample has some 140,000 clones; 84% occur once, and the top ten carry almost 1.5%. The sample consisted of PBMCs. These receptors all come from a woman in her 30s in good health and CMV-seronegative.

The chain is built from TRBV11-1 and TRBJ2-7; maybe TRBD2 (5 bases). This CDR3 has 16 residues. Per the germline V gene, CDR1 is SGHAT and CDR2 is FQDESV (reference sequence). Trimming pared 2 bases from V and 2 bases from J, leaving 16 bases between. As DNA, the CDR3 is TGTGCCAGCAGCTTATTGGGAACTAGTCTACCCTACGAGCAGTACTTC. Translating it yields CASSLLGTSLPYEQYF.

The J gene is TRBJ1-5, the V gene TRBV6-1, with 7 bases identical to TRBD1. Trimming took 3 bases from V and 2 from J; bases not matched to a gene: 4. There are 15 residues in the CDR3. The germline V gene has CDR1 MNHNS and CDR2 SASEGT. The CDR3 DNA is TGTGCCAGCAGTGAGGGGGACAGCGGCAATCAGCCCCAGCATTTT. Translated, it gives CASSEGDSGNQPQHF.

This clone was recorded a few times. The genes are TRBV2 and TRBJ1-2; D is possibly TRBD1 (6 bases). Trimming stripped 5 bases from V and 7 bases from J, with 14 bases between. The length of the CDR3 is 13 residues. The V gene's germline CDR1 is SNHLY and CDR2 FYNNEI. The CDR3 nucleotides read TGTGCCAGCAGTACGGAGGGAGGGGGTGGCTACACCTTC. Protein sequence: CASSTEGGGGYTF.

The genes are TRBV29-1 and TRBJ2-5, with D tentatively TRBD1 (6 bases). The CDR3 runs to 12 residues. V gave up 5 bases and J gave up 0 bases, with 7 bases separating them. CDR1 is SQVTM and CDR2 is ANQGSEA in the germline V gene. CDR3 sequence: CSVNRDQETQYF. CDR3 nucleotides: TGCAGCGTTAACAGGGACCAAGAGACCCAGTACTTC. Supplemented by reference TRBV29-1 and TRBJ2-5, the full variable domain reads SAVISQKPSRDICQRGTSLTIQCQVDSQVTMMFWYRQQPGQSLTLIATANQGSEATYESGFVIDKFPISRPNLTFSTLTVSNMSPEDSSIYLCSVNRDQETQYFGPGTRLLVL.

This sequence joins TRBV6-5 and TRBJ1-3; TRBD1 agrees at 7 bases. The CDR3 contains 16 residues. CDR1 MNHEY and CDR2 SVGAGI come from the germline V gene. With V trimmed by 4 bases and J by 0 bases, 6 bases remained unmatched. The CDR3 nucleotides read TGTGCCAGCAGTTTAAAACAGGGGCTCTCTGGAAACACCATATATTTT. As protein: CASSLKQGLSGNTIYF.

This chain links TRBV5-1 with TRBJ2-1; no clear D gene. The V gene lost 0 bases and the J gene lost 1 base, with 8 bases spanning the gap. Germline V lookup: CDR1 SGHRS, CDR2 YFSETQ. The CDR3 runs 15 residues. Here the CDR3 DNA reads TGCGCCAGCAGCTTGGAACCTAGGTCCTACAATGAGCAGTTCTTC. Its translation: CASSLEPRSYNEQFF.

This clone was recorded a few times. The V call is TRBV18, the J call TRBJ1-6, with TRBD1 matching over 10 bases. Germline V gene data show CDR1 as KGHSH and CDR2 as LQKENI. The ends lost 4 bases at V and 12 bases at J; junction bases unmatched: 3. The CDR3 is made up of 13 amino acids. The CDR3 loop is CASSQDRGRPLHF. CDR3 DNA: TGTGCCAGCTCACAGGACAGGGGGAGACCCCTCCACTTT.

In its sample, this clone was seen a few times. The chain uses TRBV6-6 and TRBJ1-1, with D maybe TRBD1 (6 bases). Germline lookup yields CDR1 MNHNY and CDR2 SVGAGI (reference sequence). The CDR3 runs 16 residues. V shed 6 bases and J shed 5 bases, with 22 bases lying between them. CDR3 bases: TGTGCCAGCAGCCCCGGACAGCGAAGGGAGAGGACTGAAGCTTTCTTT. It translates to CASSPGQRRERTEAFF.

A few counts support this clone. V gene TRBV10-3 combines with J gene TRBJ2-5; 7 bases line up with TRBD2. The V and J ends lost 4 bases and 0 bases, in that order; junction bases with no gene match: 2. The length of the CDR3 is 14 residues. CDR1 is ENHRY and CDR2 is SYGVKD in the germline V gene. Written as DNA, the CDR3 is TGTGCCATCAGTGGGGGAGGGGACCAAGAGACCCAGTACTTC. Protein product: CAISGGGDQETQYF.

The V call is TRBV28, the J call TRBJ2-7, with 9 nucleotides matching TRBD1. Germline V gene lookup returns CDR1 MDHEN and CDR2 SYDVKM. Germline trimming cut 6 bases from V and 1 base from J; bases unmatched to any gene: 13. CDR3 length: 17 amino acids. CDR3 nucleotides: TGTGCCAGCAGACAATGGGGGGCGACAGGGGGATCCTACGAGCAGTACTTC. This encodes CASRQWGATGGSYEQYF.

The rearrangement links TRBV4-3 to TRBJ2-7; 9 nucleotides align to TRBD1. In germline, CDR1 is LGHNA, CDR2 YSLEER. CDR3 length: 17 residues. With 4 bases clipped from V and 1 base from J, the junction kept 11 bases outside the gene matches. The CDR3 sequence: CASSPRVDRGLSYEQYF. Written as DNA, the CDR3 is TGCGCCAGCAGCCCCCGTGTGGACAGGGGACTTTCCTACGAGCAGTACTTC.

This chain joins TRBV6-6 and TRBJ1-1, with 8 bases matching TRBD1. CDR1 MNHNY and CDR2 SVGAGI come from the germline V gene (reference sequence). This CDR3 has 16 amino acids. V lost 6 bases, J lost 0 bases, and 9 bases stayed unmatched. CDR3 amino acids: CASRHHRTGLNTEAFF. The CDR3 bases are TGTGCCAGCAGACACCATCGGACAGGGCTGAACACTGAAGCTTTCTTT.

The gene calls are TRBV19 and TRBJ1-2; TRBD1 aligns across 9 bases. V shed 5 bases, J shed 4 bases, and the junction held 8 bases outside the gene matches. The CDR3 is 15 amino acids. Germline V gives CDR1 LNHDA, CDR2 SQIVND (reference sequence). CDR3 in DNA: TGTGCCAGTAGTCCATCCGGACAGGGGAGCTATGGCTACACCTTC. Amino acid sequence: CASSPSGQGSYGYTF. Drawing the rest from reference TRBV19 and TRBJ1-2, the complete variable domain is DGGITQSPKYLFRKEGQNVTLSCEQNLNHDAMYWYRQDPGQGLRLIYYSQIVNDFQKGDIAEGYSVSREKKESFPLTVTSAQKNPTAFYLCASSPSGQGSYGYTFGSGTRLTVV.

Comment on this clone: Other nucleotide sequences in the sample specify the same CDR3. The genes are TRBV6-1 and TRBJ2-5; perhaps TRBD2 as D (5 bases). The germline CDR1 and CDR2 sequences are MNHNS and SASEGT. V was shortened by 6 bases and J by 2 bases, with 10 bases between the two germline ends. The CDR3 spans 13 residues. The CDR3 DNA reads TGTGCCAGCAGCCGGGATCTGCAAGAGACCCAGTACTTC. Protein product: CASSRDLQETQYF.

CDR3 bases: TGTGCCAGCAGCGACGGAGGGACGGGAGTTAGGGACACCATATATTTT. Residues: CASSDGGTGVRDTIYF. The V call is TRBV21-1, the J call TRBJ1-3. TRBV21-1 is given as a pseudogene. This CDR3 is 16 amino acids long.

This clone has more than one count but fewer than ten. The V gene is TRBV10-2, the J gene TRBJ1-2, with 8 bases lining up with TRBD1. The CDR3 sequence is 16 residues long. V was pared by 3 bases and J by 2 bases, with 8 bases of the junction left unmatched. The V gene's germline CDR1 is WSHSY and CDR2 SAAADI. CDR3 sequence (DNA): TGCGCCAGCAGTGACCCCCGGACAGGGCTAAACTATGGCTACACCTTC. It translates to CASSDPRTGLNYGYTF.

J is TRBJ2-1 and V is TRBV5-6; 7 bases are shared with TRBD1. The CDR3 consists of 16 residues. Germline V gives CDR1 SGHDT, CDR2 YYEEEE. Trimming at V came to 0 bases and at J to 0 bases, leaving 3 bases not matched to a gene. CDR3 residues: CASSLDRGSSYNEQFF. As DNA, the CDR3 is TGTGCCAGCAGCTTGGACAGGGGCAGCTCCTACAATGAGCAGTTCTTC.

This chain uses TRBV4-1 with TRBJ1-3; D is unclear. This CDR3 comprises 19 residues. Trimming removed 0 bases at V and 2 bases at J, with 20 bases between. Germline CDR1 reads MGHRA; CDR2 reads YSYEKL. The CDR3 region has the DNA TGCGCCAGCAGCCAAGATATTGTTATTTTAGCCGAACCTGGAAACACCATATATTTT. Translating it yields CASSQDIVILAEPGNTIYF.